A selection of T cell receptor beta chains follows, all from one sample in a study of shared clonotypes between healthy human individuals. The assay was immunoSEQ multiplex PCR, and TCRdb's table has in-frame clones only and misses some. The top ten hold around 12% of the sample, which has about 600,000 clones, around three quarters seen once. Sample: PBMCs. The receptors come from a woman aged 40 to 49 in good health. Some clones in this sample may be carry-over from other donors' samples. The CDR3 runs from the conserved cysteine through the conserved F or W. D genes are given only for firm matches.

TRBJ2-3 | TRBV28 | NA | CASSRPLGSTDTQYF
TRBJ1-2 | TRBV5-4 | TRBD1 | CASSFGDRGRSGYTF
TRBJ2-1 | TRBV7-3 | NA | CASSLTGLPYNEQFF
TRBJ2-7 | TRBV7-9 | NA | CASSSRGGVEQYF
TRBJ1-1 | TRBV5-1 | NA | CASILDGDTEAFF
TRBJ2-7 | TRBV19 | TRBD1 | CASSSRTGEQYF
TRBJ2-1 | TRBV19 | NA | CASSMGRAEQFF
TRBJ2-1 | TRBV10-3 | NA | CAISEPGAYNEQFF
TRBJ2-1 | TRBV6-6 | NA | CASSYGDPSYNEQFF
TRBJ1-1 | TRBV29-1 | TRBD1 | CSVKKAQGANTGAFF
TRBJ1-1 | TRBV10-1 | NA | CASSSNTSTEAFF
TRBJ2-7 | TRBV6-5 | NA | CASTGANSYEQYF
TRBJ1-2 | TRBV28 | NA | CASSLFGGSGYGYTF
TRBJ2-2 | TRBV5-8 | NA | CASSLGQGIGELFF
TRBJ1-2 | TRBV27 | NA | CASSFLGQGSYGYTF
TRBJ2-1 | TRBV10-3 | NA | CAIRLGGGSYNEQFF
TRBJ1-5 | TRBV6-6 | NA | CASSLEVRLDQPQHF